This T cell receptor (beta chain) was identified during a study of Ad26.COV2.S vaccination and SARS-CoV-2 variants. Assay: immunoSEQ multiplex PCR; the TCRdb copy retains only in-frame clones and omits some. The data show 350,000 to 450,000 clones, with approximately 90% seen just once and 3% to 5% held by the top ten. The CDR3 loop spans 11 amino acids. V shed 3 bases and J shed 5 bases, with 4 bases lying between them. Per germline, CDR1 SGHAT and CDR2 FQNNGV. Here the sequenced sample was peripheral blood, taken after recovery from COVID-19. This rearrangement joins TRBV11-2 to TRBJ2-5; D is undetermined. This sequence was found in a human donor who had recovered from COVID-19. CDR3: CASSFHETQYF. The CDR3, as DNA: TGTGCCAGCAGCTTCCACGAGACCCAGTACTTC.